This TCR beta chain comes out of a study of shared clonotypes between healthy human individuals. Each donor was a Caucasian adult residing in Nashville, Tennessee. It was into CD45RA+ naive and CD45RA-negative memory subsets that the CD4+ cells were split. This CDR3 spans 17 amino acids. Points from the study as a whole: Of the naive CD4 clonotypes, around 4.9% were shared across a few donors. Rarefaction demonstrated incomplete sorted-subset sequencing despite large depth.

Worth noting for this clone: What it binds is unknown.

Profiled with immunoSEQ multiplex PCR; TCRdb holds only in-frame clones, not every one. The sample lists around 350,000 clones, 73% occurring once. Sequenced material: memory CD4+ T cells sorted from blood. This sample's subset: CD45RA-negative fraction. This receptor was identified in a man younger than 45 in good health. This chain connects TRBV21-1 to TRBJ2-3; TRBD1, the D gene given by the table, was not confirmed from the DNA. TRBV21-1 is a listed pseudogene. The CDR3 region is CASSIETGGDKADTQYF. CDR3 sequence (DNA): TGTGCCAGCAGCATCGAAACAGGGGGCGATAAGGCAGATACGCAGTATTTT.